This T cell receptor (beta chain) emerged from a study of beta chain features in type 1 diabetes. V lost 4 bases, J lost 0 bases, and 1 base stayed unmatched. Germline values: CDR1 SQVTM, CDR2 ANQGSEA. This CDR3 is built from 15 residues. A single heparinised draw of approximately 100 mL on average was taken per donor. About this clone itself: Its cognate antigen is unknown.

The study, taken as a whole, reports: Significant though moderate, a shortening of TCRB CDR3s appeared in all four CD4+ subsets of Type 1 diabetes patients.

Sequencing targeted expressed TCRB transcripts, as all isolated RNA had been reverse transcribed. The data were produced by immunoSEQ multiplex PCR, yet TCRdb's version contains in-frame clones alone and is incomplete. Of about 400,000 clones listed, 10% to 15% are singletons. The sample was naive CD4+ T cells from blood. The TCR comes from a young woman with type 1 diabetes. The chain employs TRBV29-1 and TRBJ2-6; TRBD1 matches 9 bases. CDR3 residues: CSVVGQGSGANVLTF. The DNA for the CDR3 is TGCAGCGTTGTGGGACAGGGCTCTGGGGCCAACGTCCTGACTTTC.